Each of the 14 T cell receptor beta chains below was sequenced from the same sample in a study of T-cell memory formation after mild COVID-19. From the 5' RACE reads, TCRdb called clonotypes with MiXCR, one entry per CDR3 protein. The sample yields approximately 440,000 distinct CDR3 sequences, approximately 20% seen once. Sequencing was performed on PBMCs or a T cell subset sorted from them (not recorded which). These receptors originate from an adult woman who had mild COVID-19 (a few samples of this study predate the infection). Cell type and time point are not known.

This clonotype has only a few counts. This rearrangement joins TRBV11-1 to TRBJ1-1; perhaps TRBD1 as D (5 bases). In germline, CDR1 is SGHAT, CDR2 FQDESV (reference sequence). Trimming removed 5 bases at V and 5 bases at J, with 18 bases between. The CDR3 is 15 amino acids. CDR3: CASSHDGQGKTEAFF. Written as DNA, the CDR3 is TGTGCCAGCAGCCACGACGGGCAGGGCAAGACTGAAGCTTTCTTT.

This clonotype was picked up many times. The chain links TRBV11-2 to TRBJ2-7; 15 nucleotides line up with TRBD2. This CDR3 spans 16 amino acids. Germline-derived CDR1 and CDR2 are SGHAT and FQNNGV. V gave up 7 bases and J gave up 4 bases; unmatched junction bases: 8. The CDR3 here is CASNGLAGGPGYEQYF. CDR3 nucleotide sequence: TGTGCCAGCAACGGACTAGCGGGAGGGCCAGGGTACGAGCAGTACTTC.

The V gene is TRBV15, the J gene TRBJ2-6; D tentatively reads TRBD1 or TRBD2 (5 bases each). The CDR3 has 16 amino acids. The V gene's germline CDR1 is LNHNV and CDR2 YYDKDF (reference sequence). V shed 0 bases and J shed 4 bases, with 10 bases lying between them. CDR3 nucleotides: TGTGCCACCAGCAGAGATCCGGGGACCGGGGCCAACGTCCTGACTTTC. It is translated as CATSRDPGTGANVLTF. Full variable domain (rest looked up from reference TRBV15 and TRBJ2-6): DAMVIQNPRYQVTQFGKPVTLSCSQTLNHNVMYWYQQKSSQAPKLLFHYYDKDFNNEADTPDNFQSRRPNTSFCFLDIRSPGLGDTAMYLCATSRDPGTGANVLTFGAGSRLTVL.

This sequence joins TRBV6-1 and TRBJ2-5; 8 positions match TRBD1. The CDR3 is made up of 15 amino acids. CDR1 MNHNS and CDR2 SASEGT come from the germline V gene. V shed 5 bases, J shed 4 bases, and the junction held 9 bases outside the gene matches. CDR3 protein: CASSLTYRGLETQYF. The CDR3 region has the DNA TGTGCCAGCAGTCTCACCTACAGGGGGTTAGAGACCCAGTACTTC.

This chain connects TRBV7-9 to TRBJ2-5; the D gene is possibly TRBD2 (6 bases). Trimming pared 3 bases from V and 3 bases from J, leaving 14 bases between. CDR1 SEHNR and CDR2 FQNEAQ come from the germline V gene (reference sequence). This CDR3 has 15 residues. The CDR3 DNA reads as TGTGCCAGCAGCTTTTTCGGGAGAGGAGAAGAGACCCAGTACTTC. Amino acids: CASSFFGRGEETQYF.

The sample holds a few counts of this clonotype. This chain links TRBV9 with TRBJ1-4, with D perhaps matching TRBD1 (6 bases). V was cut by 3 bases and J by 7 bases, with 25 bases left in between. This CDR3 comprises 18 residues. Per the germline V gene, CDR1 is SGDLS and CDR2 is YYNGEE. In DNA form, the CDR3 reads TGTGCCAGCAGCGACGACCCCGGGGACACCCTAAGGGGTGAAAAACTGTTTTTT. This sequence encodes CASSDDPGDTLRGEKLFF.

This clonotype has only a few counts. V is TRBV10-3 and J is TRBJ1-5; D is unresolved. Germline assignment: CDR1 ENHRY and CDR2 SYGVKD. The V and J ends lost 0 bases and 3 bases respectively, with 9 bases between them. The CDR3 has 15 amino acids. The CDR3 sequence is CAISESDPDNQPQHF. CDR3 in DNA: TGTGCCATCAGTGAGTCAGACCCAGACAATCAGCCCCAGCATTTT.

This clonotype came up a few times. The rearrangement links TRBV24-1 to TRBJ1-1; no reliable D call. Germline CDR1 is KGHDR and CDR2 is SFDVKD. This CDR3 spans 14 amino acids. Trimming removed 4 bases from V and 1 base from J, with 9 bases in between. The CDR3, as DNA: TGTGCCACCAGTGAGGGTAGGCCGAACACTGAAGCTTTCTTT. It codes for CATSEGRPNTEAFF.

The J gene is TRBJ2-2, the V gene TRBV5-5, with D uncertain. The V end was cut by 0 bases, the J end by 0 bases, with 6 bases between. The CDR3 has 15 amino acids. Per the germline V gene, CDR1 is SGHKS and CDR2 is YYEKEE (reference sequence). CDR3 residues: CASSLVVSNTGELFF. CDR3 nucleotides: TGTGCCAGCAGCTTGGTGGTATCGAACACCGGGGAGCTGTTTTTT. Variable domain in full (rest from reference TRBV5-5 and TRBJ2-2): DAGVTQSPTHLIKTRGQQVTLRCSPISGHKSVSWYQQVLGQGPQFIFQYYEKEERGRGNFPDRFSARQFPNYSSELNVNALLLGDSALYLCASSLVVSNTGELFFGEGSRLTVL.

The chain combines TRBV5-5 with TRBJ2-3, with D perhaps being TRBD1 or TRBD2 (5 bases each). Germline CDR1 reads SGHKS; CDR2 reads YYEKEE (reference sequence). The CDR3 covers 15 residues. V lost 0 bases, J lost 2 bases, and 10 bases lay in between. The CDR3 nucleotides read TGTGCCAGCAGCTTGGGAGGGGACCACACAGATACGCAGTATTTT. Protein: CASSLGGDHTDTQYF.

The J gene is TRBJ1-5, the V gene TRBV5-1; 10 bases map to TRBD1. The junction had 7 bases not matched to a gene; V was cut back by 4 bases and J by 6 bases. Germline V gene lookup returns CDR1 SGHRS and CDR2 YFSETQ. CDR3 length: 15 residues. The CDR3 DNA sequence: TGCGCCAGCAGCCGTGGGACAGGGGAGAGTCAGCCCCAGCATTTT. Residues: CASSRGTGESQPQHF. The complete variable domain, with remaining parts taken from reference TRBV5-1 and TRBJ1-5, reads KAGVTQTPRYLIKTRGQQVTLSCSPISGHRSVSWYQQTPGQGLQFLFEYFSETQRNKGNFPGRFSGRQFSNSRSEMNVSTLELGDSALYLCASSRGTGESQPQHFGDGTRLSIL.

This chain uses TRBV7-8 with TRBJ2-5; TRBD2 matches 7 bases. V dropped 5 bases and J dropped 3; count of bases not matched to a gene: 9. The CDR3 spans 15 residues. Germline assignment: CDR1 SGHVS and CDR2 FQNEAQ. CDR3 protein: CASSPNLLAEETQYF. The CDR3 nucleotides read TGTGCCAGCAGCCCCAACTTGCTAGCGGAAGAGACCCAGTACTTC.

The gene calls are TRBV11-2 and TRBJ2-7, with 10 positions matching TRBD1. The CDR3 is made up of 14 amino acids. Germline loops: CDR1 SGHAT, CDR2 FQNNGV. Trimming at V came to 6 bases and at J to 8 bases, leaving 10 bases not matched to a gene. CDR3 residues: CASRSWGQGFKQYF. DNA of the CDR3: TGTGCCAGCAGATCTTGGGGACAGGGGTTTAAGCAGTACTTC.

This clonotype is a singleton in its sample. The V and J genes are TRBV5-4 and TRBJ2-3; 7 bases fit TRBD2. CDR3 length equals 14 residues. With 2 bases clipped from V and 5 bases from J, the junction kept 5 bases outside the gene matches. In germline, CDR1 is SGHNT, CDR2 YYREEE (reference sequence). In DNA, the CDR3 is TGTGCCAGCAGCTTACGCGGGAGAGAAGATACGCAGTATTTT. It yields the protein CASSLRGREDTQYF.